A selection of T cell receptor beta chains follows, all from one sample in a study of CD8 T cells in Susac syndrome. MiXCR, applied by TCRdb to the immunoSEQ multiplex PCR reads, yields one record per CDR3 protein. The repertoire has some 130,000 distinct CDR3 sequences, 91% of them found once; the top ten carry 0.2% to 0.25%. The sample comprised CD8+ T cells from PBMCs. The receptors derive from a human donor with multiple sclerosis. CDR3s include the opening cysteine and the closing phenylalanine or tryptophan. A D gene is named only where the DNA matches it firmly. The size entry is marked missing in some rows and otherwise reads once, few, many or a size class.

TRBJ2-5,-,TRBV20-1,-,TGCAGTGCCCTCGAGTTCGTGGCAGCCCAAGAGACCCAGTACTTC,CSALEFVAAQETQYF
TRBJ1-1,-,TRBV12-3/TRBV12-4,-,TGTGCCAGCAGTTTAGCGCTAGGGACTGAAGCTTTCTTT,CASSLALGTEAFF
TRBJ2-1,-,TRBV30,-,TGTGCCTGTTCGCCGGGCTATGAGCAGTTCTTC,CACSPGYEQFF
TRBJ2-3,-,TRBV24-1,-,TGTGCCACCAGTGATGAGGGAGATACGCAGTATTTT,CATSDEGDTQYF
TRBJ1-5,-,TRBV27,-,TGTGCCAGCAGTTCCCCTAATCAGCCCCAGCATTTT,CASSSPNQPQHF
TRBJ2-3,TRBD2,TRBV7-8,once,TGTGCCAGCATCGCCGCAGCGGGAGTGGATACGCAGTATTTT,CASIAAAGVDTQYF
TRBJ2-3,TRBD2,TRBV27,-,TGTGCCAGCAGTTTGGGCTGGGGGGGTACGCAGTATTTT,CASSLGWGGTQYF
TRBJ1-1,-,TRBV9,-,TGTGCCAGCAGCCGGTTTTGGGGGACTGAAGCTTTCTTT,CASSRFWGTEAFF
TRBJ1-2,-,TRBV3-1,-,TGTGCCAGCACCCAGGGGTATGGCTACACCTTC,CASTQGYGYTF
TRBJ1-1,-,TRBV7-9,-,TGTGCCAGCAGCCCCCTTGGGGCTGAAGCTTTCTTT,CASSPLGAEAFF
TRBJ1-1,-,TRBV11-2,-,TGTGCCAGCAGCCAGGGATCGGAACTCACTGAAGCTTTCTTT,CASSQGSELTEAFF
TRBJ1-2,TRBD1,TRBV27,-,TGTGCCAGCAGTCCCCAGACAGGGTATGGGGGGTACGGCTACACCTTC,CASSPQTGYGGYGYTF
TRBJ2-3,-,TRBV2,-,TGTGCCAGCAACGGAGAGGAGAAGGCGTTAGATACGCAGTATTTT,CASNGEEKALDTQYF
TRBJ1-2,-,TRBV5-6,-,TGTGCCAGCAGCTTGTTTACGGGATCGGGTGGCTACACCTTC,CASSLFTGSGGYTF
TRBJ2-1,TRBD2,TRBV6-5,-,TGTGCCAGCAGTTACTCGACTAGCGGTTACAATGAGCAGTTCTTC,CASSYSTSGYNEQFF
TRBJ2-3,TRBD2,TRBV7-9,-,TGTGCCAGCAGCCCAGGGACTAGCGGGAGGGCCCATGTAGATACGCAGTATTTT,CASSPGTSGRAHVDTQYF
TRBJ2-1,TRBD2,TRBV11-2,-,TGTGCCAGCAGCTCCCCGCGAACTAGCGGGACCCCCAAATTCAATGAGCAGTTCTTC,CASSSPRTSGTPKFNEQFF
TRBJ1-1,-,TRBV3-1,once,TGTGCCAGCAGCCAAGAAGGTATTGGCACTGAAGCTTTCTTT,CASSQEGIGTEAFF
TRBJ1-2,-,TRBV27,-,TGTGCCAGCAGTCCTATCGGGCCCTATGGCTACACCTTC,CASSPIGPYGYTF
TRBJ2-5,-,TRBV27,-,TGTGCCAGCGGCCCCATCAATGGAGAGACCCAGTACTTC,CASGPINGETQYF
TRBJ1-2,-,TRBV30,once,TGTGCCTGGGTGCCAGGGCCCTATGGCTACACCTTC,CAWVPGPYGYTF
TRBJ2-1,-,TRBV7-9,-,TGTGCCAGCAGCTCAGAGAGCTTAGCTCTCAATGAGCAGTTCTTC,CASSSESLALNEQFF
TRBJ2-1,-,TRBV29-1,-,TGCAGCGTCGACCAGTTGGTCAGGGTCTCCTACAATGAGCAGTTCTTC,CSVDQLVRVSYNEQFF
TRBJ2-1,TRBD2,TRBV9,-,TGTGCCAGCAGCGTTCTTAGCGGGAGGGCCTCCCATGAGCAGTTCTTC,CASSVLSGRASHEQFF
TRBJ2-3,-,TRBV18,-,TGTGCCAGCTCACCAACTGTAGTAGGTCCAGATACGCAGTATTTT,CASSPTVVGPDTQYF
TRBJ2-7,TRBD1,TRBV6-5,once,TGTGCCAGCAGTCCCGGGACAGGGGACGCCGAGCAGTACTTC,CASSPGTGDAEQYF
TRBJ2-7,-,TRBV28,-,TGTGCCAGCAGTCAAGGGGGGGAGGGCGTACCCTCCGAGCAGTACTTC,CASSQGGEGVPSEQYF
TRBJ1-5,-,TRBV4-1,-,TGCGCCAGCAGCCAAGGCCAGGTGGTTCAGCCCCAGCATTTT,CASSQGQVVQPQHF
TRBJ2-1,TRBD2,TRBV15,-,TGTGCCACCAGCAGTAGCGGGGCCTACAATGAGCAGTTCTTC,CATSSSGAYNEQFF
TRBJ1-1,-,TRBV29-1,-,TGCAGCGTATTACAGGTTTTTGGGGCTTTCTTT,CSVLQVFGAFF
TRBJ2-7,TRBD1,TRBV28,-,TGTGCCAGCAGCAGAATCCGGGACAGTCCCTACGAGCAGTACTTC,CASSRIRDSPYEQYF
TRBJ2-7,TRBD1,TRBV29-1,-,TGCAGCGCTCTGACAGGGGGCGAGCAGTACTTC,CSALTGGEQYF
TRBJ1-2,TRBD1,TRBV27,-,TGTGCCAGCAGCCAGGGGGGCGGCTACACCTTC,CASSQGGGYTF
TRBJ2-7,TRBD1,TRBV27,-,TGTGCCAGCAGCTACGGACAGGGCACCTACGAGCAGTACTTC,CASSYGQGTYEQYF
TRBJ1-1,-,TRBV27,once,TGTGCCAGCAGTTTAGTTCAGGGGAGAGAAGCTTTCTTT,CASSLVQGREAFF
TRBJ2-7,-,TRBV28,-,TGTGCCAGCAGTTTACGCGGGAACTCCTACGAGCAGTACTTC,CASSLRGNSYEQYF
TRBJ2-7,-,TRBV30,-,TGTGCCTGGAAGGGCCTTAGCTCCTACGAGCAGTACTTC,CAWKGLSSYEQYF
TRBJ1-1,TRBD1,TRBV30,-,TGTGCCTGGGCCGTACAGGGGGCCATTGAAGCTTTCTTT,CAWAVQGAIEAFF
TRBJ2-7,TRBD2,TRBV5-1,once,TGCGCCAGCAGCTTGGGACTAGCGGAATCCTACGAGCAGTACTTC,CASSLGLAESYEQYF